This TCR beta chain was sequenced for a study of T cell repertoires in cytomegalovirus infection. Study-level background: Recently described HLA-C-restricted plus well-studied HLA-B-restricted CMV epitopes were used. An indication of both CMV infection and matching HLA type came from public TCR beta signatures.

Study-wide results and caveats: Individuals carrying CMV plus the relevant HLA were identified by cumulative frequency of public TCR beta families. Within the response measured ex vivo, HLA-C-restricted CMV-specific TCR beta clonotypes were dominant.

TCRdb reprocessed the reads via MiXCR and lists one record per CDR3 protein. The table includes approximately 730,000 distinct CDR3 sequences, 25% to 35% detected once. Germline CDR1 reads DFQATT; CDR2 reads SNEGSKA (reference sequence). CDR3 length: 13 residues. Trimming cost V 5 bases and J 3 bases; bases outside gene matches: 6. Remarks on this clonotype: Its specificity is unknown.

This TCR derives from a human donor in good health (CMV status not recorded). Some clones in this sample may be carry-over from other donors' samples. The input for sequencing was cultured CD8+ T cells from PBMCs, taken from culture after CMV antigen stimulation. The chain links TRBV20-1 to TRBJ1-1; 7 nucleotides line up with TRBD1. This chain's CDR3 is CSADDRAYTEAFF. CDR3 DNA sequence: TGCAGTGCTGACGACAGGGCCTACACTGAAGCTTTCTTT.